Here is one T cell receptor beta chain with its context. As yet, its antigen is unknown. Some clones are missing from TCRdb's copy, which holds only in-frame ones; the method was immunoSEQ multiplex PCR. The profile shows some 1,900,000 clones, about 95% of them singletons. The CDR3 is 15 amino acids. V was pared by 7 bases and J by 5 bases, with 9 bases of the junction left unmatched. Germline V lookup: CDR1 SGHVS, CDR2 FNYEAQ. Naive CD8 populations comprised CD45RO-negative cells positively selected for CCR7, excluding terminally differentiated effector memory CD45RA+ cells. Healthy HIV-negative adults with no recent acute infections or vaccinations were recruited as donors. The data were taken from a study of shared clonotypes between healthy human individuals. Findings of the study overall: Naive subsets, compared against memory subsets, generally had larger estimated richness values. Tissue TCR repertoires likely differ from these blood-only repertoires.

The rearrangement links TRBV7-6 to TRBJ2-5; 11 bases align to TRBD2. This receptor was identified in a man between 18 and 35 years old in good health. The sequenced sample consisted of naive CD8+ T cells sorted from blood. CDR3 in amino acids: CASTGLAGPGETQYF. CDR3 coding DNA: TGTGCCAGCACCGGACTAGCGGGCCCGGGTGAGACCCAGTACTTC. Variable domain in full (rest from reference TRBV7-6 and TRBJ2-5): GAGVSQSPRYKVTKRGQDVALRCDPISGHVSLYWYRQALGQGPEFLTYFNYEAQQDKSGLPNDRFSAERPEGSISTLTIQRTEQRDSAMYRCASTGLAGPGETQYFGPGTRLLVL.